This T cell receptor beta chain was recovered during a study of blood T cell repertoires in COVID-19 (dated by TCRdb to 2018 to 2021). In terms of the full investigation: Samples from collaborators originated in the United States, Italy and Spain and spanned both the acute and convalescent phases of COVID-19. The material from the prospective study consisted of cDNA or gDNA derived from T cells, B-cell-depleted T cells, or PBMCs. Deeply sampled blood TCRbeta repertoires from subjects exposed to, actively infected with, or recovered from COVID-19 were included in the dataset. The repertoires were released in a freely available public database meant as a resource for research on the immune response to SARS-CoV-2. The samples were drawn from the first 160 participants of the ongoing ImmuneRACE study and from 1,254 subjects provided by 6 global collaborators. Sample metadata almost always included a de-identified subject ID, COVID-19 status, age in years and sex. Where HLA class I and class II types were available, the types were taken from metadata supplied by the sample provider, not from assay-based typing. The paper as a whole reports these results and caveats: The quantity of clinical and demographic metadata differed by source and by participant and was supplied without curation.

About this clone: Its antigen is not yet known. Base qualities are missing; no much larger clone stands one base away.

TCRbeta CDR3 regions were amplified from genomic DNA by means of the immunoSEQ Assay, a bias-controlled multiplex PCR. In the original analysis: Nucleated cell counts per sample were estimated from amplification of reference gene primers within the assay. To quantify the absolute abundance of each unique TCRbeta CDR3 rearrangement, sequence reads were collapsed and filtered. For each sample, productive Simpson clonality was calculated as the square root of Simpson's diversity index across productive rearrangements. TCRdb took over this immuneACCESS table, retaining in-frame rearrangements with V and J assigned. Such tables are incomplete; in checked studies, under half of the missing clones stem from an unresolved V gene, and the remainder is unexplained. V and J calls and clone size are those listed in that table; D and trimming were worked out from the DNA. The sample data list about 220,000 clones, and 60% to 85% of these were observed just once. The ten largest clones represent over 7% of the sample.

Each collaborating institution followed its own protocols to collect whole blood in K2EDTA tubes. Collaborator samples were shipped for TCRbeta analysis as frozen whole blood, isolated PBMCs, or DNA extracted from either sample type. The sequence derives from a woman aged 70-85 years with acute or convalescent COVID-19. The sample was peripheral blood.

The nucleotide sequence is TGTGCCAGCAGCCAAGACAGGTCTGATACGCAGTATTTT. It translates to CASSQDRSDTQYF. The rearrangement joined TRBV14 to TRBJ2-3; the D gene assignment is ambiguous. CDR1 SGHDN and CDR2 FVKESK were looked up in the germline V gene. V lost 0 bases and J lost 6 bases; the stretch between them is 7 bases long. There are 13 amino acids in the CDR3, from cysteine to phenylalanine inclusive. The kept DNA is CDR3 alone, 39 bases in frame from the first base.